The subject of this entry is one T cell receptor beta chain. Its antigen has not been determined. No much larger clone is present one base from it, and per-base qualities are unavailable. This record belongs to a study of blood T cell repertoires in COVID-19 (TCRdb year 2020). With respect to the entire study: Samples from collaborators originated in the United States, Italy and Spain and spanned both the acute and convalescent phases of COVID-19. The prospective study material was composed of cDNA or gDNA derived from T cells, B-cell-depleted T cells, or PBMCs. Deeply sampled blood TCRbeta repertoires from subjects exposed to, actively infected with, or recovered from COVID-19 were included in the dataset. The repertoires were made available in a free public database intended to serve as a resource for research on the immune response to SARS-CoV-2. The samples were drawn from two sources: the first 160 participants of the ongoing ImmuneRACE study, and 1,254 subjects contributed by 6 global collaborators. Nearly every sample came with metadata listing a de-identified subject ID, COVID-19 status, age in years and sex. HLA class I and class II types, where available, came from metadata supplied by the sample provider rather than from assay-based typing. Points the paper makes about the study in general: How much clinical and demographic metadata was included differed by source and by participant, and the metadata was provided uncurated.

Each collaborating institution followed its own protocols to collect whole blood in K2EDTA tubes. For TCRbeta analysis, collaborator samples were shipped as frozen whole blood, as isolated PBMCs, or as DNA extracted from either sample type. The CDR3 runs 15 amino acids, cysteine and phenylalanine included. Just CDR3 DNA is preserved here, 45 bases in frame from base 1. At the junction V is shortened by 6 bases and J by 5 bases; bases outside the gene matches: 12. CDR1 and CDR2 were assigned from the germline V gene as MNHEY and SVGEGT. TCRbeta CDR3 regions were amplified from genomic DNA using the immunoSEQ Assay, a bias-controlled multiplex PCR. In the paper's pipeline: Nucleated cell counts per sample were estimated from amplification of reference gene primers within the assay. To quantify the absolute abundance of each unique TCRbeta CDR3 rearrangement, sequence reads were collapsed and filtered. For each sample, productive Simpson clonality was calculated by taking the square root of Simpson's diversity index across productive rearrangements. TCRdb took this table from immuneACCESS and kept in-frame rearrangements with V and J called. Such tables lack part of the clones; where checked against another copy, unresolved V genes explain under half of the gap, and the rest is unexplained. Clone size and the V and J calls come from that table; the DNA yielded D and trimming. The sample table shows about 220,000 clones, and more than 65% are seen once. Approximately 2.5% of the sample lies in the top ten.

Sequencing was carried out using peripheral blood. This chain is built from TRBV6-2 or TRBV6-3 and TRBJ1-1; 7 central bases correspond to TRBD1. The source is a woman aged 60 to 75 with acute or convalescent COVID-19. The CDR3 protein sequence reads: CASSTSPGGRTEAFF. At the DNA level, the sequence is TGTGCCAGCAGCACCTCCCCAGGGGGAAGGACTGAAGCTTTCTTT.